The 4 T cell receptor beta chains below come from one sample, sequenced in a study of post-analysis software for immune sequencing data. Broader study findings: A few TRBV segments were significantly more frequent in patients than in controls. TRBV5-6, TRBV5-1 and TRBV20-1 were among these segments.

These receptors have no identified antigens. Unique molecular identifiers were carried by the TCR beta cDNA libraries. One entry per CDR3 protein, called by TCRdb with MiXCR from the PCR reads. The profile shows roughly 700,000 distinct CDR3 sequences, roughly 27% of them singletons. Sequencing was performed on blood. These TCRs come from a girl aged 5-17 years with multiple sclerosis.

The rearrangement links TRBV7-2 to TRBJ1-2; D is undetermined. This CDR3 is built from 16 residues. CDR1 and CDR2 (germline): SGHTA, FQGNSA. V was clipped by 0 bases and J by 7 bases, with 18 bases between them. The CDR3 loop is CASSLALTPRSSGYTF. DNA for the CDR3: TGTGCCAGCAGCTTAGCGCTTACTCCAAGATCGAGTGGCTACACCTTC.

The chain combines TRBV12-3 or TRBV12-4 with TRBJ1-2, with TRBD1 identical over 7 bases. This CDR3 has 15 amino acids. Trimming at V came to 3 bases and at J to 4 bases, leaving 8 bases not matched to a gene. The CDR3 DNA reads as TGTGCCAGCAGTTTTATGTCTCGACAGGGCTATGGCTACACCTTC. Translating it yields CASSFMSRQGYGYTF.

This clonotype has just a few counts. The chain couples TRBV28 to TRBJ2-3, with D unresolved. Trimming removed 4 bases from V and 6 bases from J, with 11 bases in between. CDR3 size: 13 residues. Looked up from germline, CDR1 is MDHEN and CDR2 is SYDVKM. This CDR3 reads CASSSYSSDTQYF. For the CDR3, the DNA is TGTGCCAGCAGTTCGTATAGCTCCGATACGCAGTATTTT.

This clonotype turned up a few times. This chain joins TRBV29-1 and TRBJ1-2; no clear D gene. The CDR3 totals 13 residues. CDR1 is SQVTM and CDR2 is ANQGSEA in the germline V gene. V was cut by 0 bases and J by 5 bases, with 10 bases left in between. CDR3 sequence: CSVEEGQTYGYTF. CDR3 coding DNA: TGCAGCGTTGAAGAGGGCCAGACGTATGGCTACACCTTC.